The 8 T cell receptor beta chains listed next were all sequenced from one sample in a study of cytomegalovirus exposure and HLA in healthy donors. 60 Vbeta and 13 Jbeta primers were used in PCR. Libraries were prepared by immunoSEQ multiplex PCR; TCRdb keeps only in-frame clonotypes and omits some of them. The table has roughly 200,000 clones, 78% seen once. The specimen sequenced was PBMCs. These receptors all stem from a woman aged 30 to 39 in good health and CMV-seropositive.

The CDR3 nucleotides read TGTGCCAGCAGCGTTGACAGTCTAAACACAGATACGCAGTATTTT. Translating gives CASSVDSLNTDTQYF. The chain carries TRBV5-6 and TRBJ2-3; D possibly corresponds to TRBD1 (5 bases). The CDR3 covers 15 residues. Germline V gene lookup returns CDR1 SGHDT and CDR2 YYEEEE. With 4 bases removed from V and 2 bases from J, the gap between germline ends came to 14 bases.

The chain recombines TRBV14 with TRBJ2-3, with 10 bases identical to TRBD2. Trimming took 6 bases from V and 7 from J; bases not matched to a gene: 4. The CDR3 contains 13 residues. The germline CDR1 and CDR2 sequences are SGHDN and FVKESK. The CDR3 sequence: CASRGTSDHTQYF. The DNA of the CDR3 is TGTGCCAGCAGGGGGACTAGCGACCATACGCAGTATTTT.

This clone was seen a single time. The J gene is TRBJ2-1, the V gene TRBV11-2; 7 bases line up with TRBD1. Germline-derived CDR1 and CDR2 are SGHAT and FQNNGV. V was clipped by 6 bases and J by 4 bases; unmatched bases: 12. CDR3 length equals 16 residues. CDR3 nucleotides: TGTGCCAGCAGACTAGACAGGGTATCGATATACAATGAGCAGTTCTTC. Its protein is CASRLDRVSIYNEQFF.

The chain couples TRBV5-1 to TRBJ1-2, with TRBD1 matching over 10 bases. V lost 4 bases and J lost 3; bases outside the gene matches: 6. The germline V gene has CDR1 SGHRS and CDR2 YFSETQ. The CDR3 sequence is 15 residues long. CDR3 DNA sequence: TGCGCCAGCAGCAGACAGGGGGCGCAGGACTATGGCTACACCTTC. It translates to CASSRQGAQDYGYTF.

The chain couples TRBV5-1 to TRBJ2-5; 13 bases fit TRBD2. V shed 4 bases, J shed 5 bases, and the junction held 5 bases outside the gene matches. This CDR3 has 15 amino acids. CDR1 SGHRS and CDR2 YFSETQ come from the germline V gene. CDR3 protein: CASSPLAGGAETQYF. The CDR3 DNA sequence: TGCGCCAGCAGCCCACTAGCGGGGGGGGCGGAGACCCAGTACTTC. Full variable domain (outside the CDR3, taken from reference TRBV5-1 and TRBJ2-5): KAGVTQTPRYLIKTRGQQVTLSCSPISGHRSVSWYQQTPGQGLQFLFEYFSETQRNKGNFPGRFSGRQFSNSRSEMNVSTLELGDSALYLCASSPLAGGAETQYFGPGTRLLVL.

CDR3 bases: TGTGCCAGCAGCCACCGGGTGAAAAATGAGCAGTTCTTC. Translation: CASSHRVKNEQFF. The J gene is TRBJ2-1, the V gene TRBV27, with D hard to call. This CDR3 comprises 13 residues. Trimming took 6 bases from V and 7 from J, leaving 13 bases between them. In germline, CDR1 is MNHEY, CDR2 SMNVEV (reference sequence).

The gene calls are TRBV5-1 and TRBJ2-3; the match to TRBD2 covers 12 bases. Germline CDR1 and CDR2: SGHRS and YFSETQ. V trimming: 3 bases; J trimming: 5 bases; junction bases outside the gene matches: 4. The CDR3 length is 15 residues. CDR3: CASSWTSGARDTQYF. The CDR3 DNA follows: TGCGCCAGCAGCTGGACTAGCGGGGCCCGAGATACGCAGTATTTT.

This rearrangement joins TRBV5-6 to TRBJ1-2; possible D gene TRBD1, 6 bases. Trimming took off 7 bases at V and 3 bases at J, with 19 bases between the two ends. Per the germline V gene, CDR1 is SGHDT and CDR2 is YYEEEE. The CDR3 extends over 15 amino acids. This chain's CDR3 is CASGSGTHFDYGYTF. The CDR3 DNA reads TGTGCCAGCGGGTCCGGGACACACTTTGACTATGGCTACACCTTC.